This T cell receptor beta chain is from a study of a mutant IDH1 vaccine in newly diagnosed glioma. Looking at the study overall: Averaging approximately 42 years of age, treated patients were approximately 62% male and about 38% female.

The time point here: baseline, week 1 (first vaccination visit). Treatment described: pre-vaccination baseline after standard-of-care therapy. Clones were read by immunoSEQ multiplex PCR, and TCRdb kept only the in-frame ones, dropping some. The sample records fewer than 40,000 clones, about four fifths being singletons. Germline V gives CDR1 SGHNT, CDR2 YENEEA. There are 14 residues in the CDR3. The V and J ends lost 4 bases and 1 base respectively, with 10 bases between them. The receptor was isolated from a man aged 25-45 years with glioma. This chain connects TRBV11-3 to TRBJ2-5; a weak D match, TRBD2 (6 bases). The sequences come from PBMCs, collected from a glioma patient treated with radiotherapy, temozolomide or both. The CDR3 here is CASSSPGLQETQYF. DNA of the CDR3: TGTGCCAGCAGCTCGCCGGGACTCCAAGAGACCCAGTACTTC.